The 22 T cell receptor beta chains presented below share a single source sample, sequenced in a study of radiotherapy plus CTLA-4 blockade in lung cancer. Assay used: immunoSEQ multiplex PCR; TCRdb lists only in-frame clones, some missing. The sample records under 3,000 clones, around 78% being singletons. Sequences were derived from tumor tissue, sampled from a patient treated with radiotherapy plus ipilimumab. Receptor source: a human donor with non-small cell lung cancer that progressed on radiotherapy plus ipilimumab.

This chain uses TRBV6-4 with TRBJ2-3, with 10 bases matching TRBD2. The CDR3 covers 15 residues. The J segment lost 0 bases and the V segment lost 3 bases, leaving 0 bases of the junction unmatched. Germline V lookup: CDR1 MRHNA, CDR2 SNTAGT. As DNA, the CDR3 is TGTGCCAGCAGTGAGGGACTAGCGAGCACAGATACGCAGTATTTT. Residues: CASSEGLASTDTQYF.

The chain combines TRBV28 with TRBJ1-5, with D possibly being TRBD1 (5 bases). V was shortened by 7 bases and J by 9 bases, with 13 bases between the two germline ends. This CDR3 is 12 amino acids long. In germline, CDR1 is MDHEN, CDR2 SYDVKM. The CDR3 protein is CASTKRRGPQHF. DNA of the CDR3: TGTGCCAGCACGAAGAGGAGGGGGCCCCAGCATTTT.

This chain links TRBV30 with TRBJ2-1; D remains unclear. Between the trimmed V and J ends, which lost 4 bases and 0 bases, there was a span of 7 bases. The CDR3 loop spans 13 amino acids. CDR1 and CDR2 from the germline V gene are GTSNPN and SVGIG (reference sequence). CDR3 bases: TGTGCCTGGACAGCCAGCTCCTACAATGAGCAGTTCTTC. Translated: CAWTASSYNEQFF.

This clone appeared a single time. The gene calls are TRBV7-2 and TRBJ1-6; D might be TRBD1 (5 bases). The CDR3 totals 15 residues. The germline gives CDR1 SGHTA, CDR2 FQGNSA. Trimming removed 1 base from V and 11 bases from J, with 15 bases in between. CDR3 DNA sequence: TGTGCCAGCAGCTTAGAGGCGCGGGGGGGGACACCCCTCCACTTT. Its translation: CASSLEARGGTPLHF.

This rearrangement joins TRBV15 to TRBJ2-1; TRBD1 or TRBD2 may be the D gene (5 bases each). CDR3 size: 16 residues. V gave up 3 bases and J gave up 3 bases, with 15 bases separating them. Germline values: CDR1 LNHNV, CDR2 YYDKDF (reference sequence). The chain's CDR3 is CATSSNRRGVYNEQFF. The CDR3 DNA reads TGTGCCACCAGCAGTAATCGAAGAGGGGTCTACAATGAGCAGTTCTTC.

This clone has only a few counts. Germline is not matched at one junction end, which may reflect a read error. J is TRBJ2-3 and V is TRBV27; tentatively, D is TRBD1 (7 bases). The germline gives CDR1 MNHEY, CDR2 SMNVEV (reference sequence). The CDR3 spans 13 residues. In DNA, the CDR3 is TGTGCCAGCATTTTAACAACAGGGGAGGAGGAGTATTTT. Translation: CASILTTGEEEYF.

In this sample, this clone turned up once. Compared with germline, one end of the junction differs, possibly owing to a read error. The V call is TRBV7-8, the J call TRBJ1-5, with D unclear. CDR3 size: 14 residues. Germline-derived CDR1 and CDR2 are SGHVS and FQNEAQ. CDR3 amino acids: CTSSLYRTDQPQHF. In DNA, the CDR3 is TGTACCAGCAGCCTCTACAGAACCGATCAGCCCCAGCATTTT. Drawing the rest from reference TRBV7-8 and TRBJ1-5, the complete variable domain is GAGVSQSPRYKVAKRGQDVALRCDPISGHVSLFWYQQALGQGPEFLTYFQNEAQLDKSGLPSDRFFAERPEGSVSTLKIQRTQQEDSAVYLCTSSLYRTDQPQHFGDGTRLSIL.

This chain connects TRBV5-4 to TRBJ2-5, with 15 nucleotides matching TRBD2. The germline V gene encodes CDR1 SGHNT and CDR2 YYREEE (reference sequence). With 4 bases clipped from V and 4 bases from J, the junction kept 8 bases outside the gene matches. The CDR3 loop spans 17 amino acids. CDR3 nucleotide sequence: TGTGCCAGCAGCCGGACTAGCGGGGGGGCCTGGGTAGAGACCCAGTACTTC. This encodes CASSRTSGGAWVETQYF.

A few counts support this clone. This sequence joins TRBV6-1 and TRBJ1-1; a possible D gene is TRBD1 (6 bases). CDR3 length: 14 amino acids. CDR1 is MNHNS, CDR2 SASEGT, per germline. Trimming took off 6 bases at V and 4 bases at J, with 15 bases between the two ends. CDR3 in amino acids: CASRLRRGPTEAFF. The CDR3 nucleotides read TGTGCCAGCAGACTAAGGCGGGGGCCCACTGAAGCTTTCTTT.

The chain links TRBV4-3 to TRBJ2-1; 8 nucleotides line up with TRBD1. The CDR3 consists of 15 residues. Germline V gene sequence: CDR1 LGHNA, CDR2 YSLEER. V lost 2 bases and J lost 8; bases outside the gene matches: 8. The CDR3: CASSQRDRTMHEQFF. In DNA, the CDR3 is TGCGCCAGCAGCCAAAGGGACAGGACTATGCATGAGCAGTTCTTC.

In DNA form, the CDR3 reads TGTGCCACCAGCAGAGACCAGGAGAAGGGGGTTGACAATTGGCAGTTCTTC. Translating it yields CATSRDQEKGVDNWQFF. V gene TRBV15 combines with J gene TRBJ2-1, with D possibly matching TRBD1 (6 bases). V was pared by 0 bases and J by 12 bases, with 24 bases between. The CDR3 consists of 17 residues. The germline gives CDR1 LNHNV, CDR2 YYDKDF (reference sequence). Drawing the rest from reference TRBV15 and TRBJ2-1, the complete variable domain is DAMVIQNPRYQVTQFGKPVTLSCSQTLNHNVMYWYQQKSSQAPKLLFHYYDKDFNNEADTPDNFQSRRPNTSFCFLDIRSPGLGDTAMYLCATSRDQEKGVDNWQFFGPGTRLTVL.

This clone was observed a few times. V and J are TRBV6-6 and TRBJ2-2, with a tentative D call TRBD1 (5 bases). CDR1 and CDR2 from the germline V gene are MNHNY and SVGAGI (reference sequence). V lost 0 bases, J lost 0 bases, and 8 bases lay in between. The CDR3 is 16 amino acids. CDR3 sequence: CASSYSRVANTGELFF. Here the CDR3 DNA reads TGTGCCAGCAGTTACTCCAGGGTTGCGAACACCGGGGAGCTGTTTTTT.

The chain couples TRBV6-5 to TRBJ1-1; D not certain. Germline assignment: CDR1 MNHEY and CDR2 SVGAGI. The CDR3 totals 13 residues. The V end was cut by 2 bases, the J end by 1 base, with 5 bases between. Here the CDR3 reads CASSYAENTEAFF. CDR3 DNA sequence: TGTGCCAGCAGTTACGCCGAGAACACTGAAGCTTTCTTT.

On this clone: Other nucleotide sequences in the sample specify the same CDR3. The chain combines TRBV10-3 with TRBJ2-3; TRBD2 aligns across 11 bases. Germline loops: CDR1 ENHRY, CDR2 SYGVKD. V lost 11 bases to trimming and J lost 4 bases; unmatched junction nucleotides: 20. The CDR3 length is 18 residues. CDR3: CASHPGGLAGGIPDTQYF. In nucleotides, the CDR3 is TGTGCCTCCCACCCGGGAGGGTTAGCGGGAGGGATCCCAGATACGCAGTATTTT.

CDR3 nucleotides: TGTGCCAGCAGCGTGGGATTAGCGGGGGGTTACTACAATGAGCAGTTCTTC. This sequence encodes CASSVGLAGGYYNEQFF. The chain links TRBV9 to TRBJ2-1; TRBD2 aligns across 10 bases. The germline gives CDR1 SGDLS, CDR2 YYNGEE. The CDR3 contains 17 residues. Trimming cost V 2 bases and J 3 bases; bases outside gene matches: 8.

The genes are TRBV19 and TRBJ1-2, with TRBD1 identical over 10 bases. V lost 6 bases, J lost 2 bases, and 9 bases stayed unmatched. Germline V CDR1 and CDR2: LNHDA, SQIVND (reference sequence). This CDR3 has 16 residues. The CDR3, as DNA: TGTGCCAGTAGCATACCGGGACAGGGGTACAACTATGGCTACACCTTC. This translates into CASSIPGQGYNYGYTF.

This chain links TRBV4-2 with TRBJ1-1, with a weak D call TRBD1 (5 bases). Trimming shortened V by 0 bases and J by 4 bases, and 12 bases separated the two germline ends. This CDR3 contains 15 residues. Germline loops: CDR1 LGHNA, CDR2 YNFKEQ. This CDR3 is CASSQDGGRGTEAFF. Written as DNA, the CDR3 is TGTGCCAGCAGCCAAGATGGGGGAAGGGGCACTGAAGCTTTCTTT.

V is TRBV10-3 and J is TRBJ2-5, with 7 positions matching TRBD2. V lost 5 bases and J lost 5; bases outside the gene matches: 5. The V gene's germline CDR1 is ENHRY and CDR2 SYGVKD. This CDR3 is built from 13 residues. CDR3 amino acids: CAISLHGRETQYF. As DNA, the CDR3 is TGTGCCATCAGTCTGCACGGGAGGGAGACCCAGTACTTC.

The rearrangement joins TRBV7-2 to TRBJ2-4; 7 bases map to TRBD2. The V gene end was trimmed by 1 base and the J gene end by 6 bases; junction bases not matched to a gene: 12. The germline V gene encodes CDR1 SGHTA and CDR2 FQGNSA. This CDR3 region has 17 residues. The CDR3 here is CASSLVGVGSGANIQYF. The CDR3 bases are TGTGCCAGCAGCTTAGTCGGGGTTGGGAGCGGGGCAAACATTCAGTACTTC.

The chain combines TRBV4-2 with TRBJ2-1; a weak D match, TRBD2 (6 bases). CDR3 length: 16 amino acids. Germline assignment: CDR1 LGHNA and CDR2 YNFKEQ. The V end was cut by 1 base, the J end by 5 bases, with 15 bases between. The CDR3 coding sequence is TGTGCCAGCAGCCAAGTTCGGGCGGGGCGCGACAATGAGCAGTTCTTC. The encoded protein is CASSQVRAGRDNEQFF.

This chain uses TRBV5-8 with TRBJ2-5, with no clear D. Deletions cut 4 bases from V and 2 bases from J, with 9 bases between. The CDR3 totals 13 residues. CDR1 and CDR2 from the germline V gene are SGHTS and YDEGEE. The CDR3 DNA is TGTGCCAGCAGCACCGGAAATCAAGAGACCCAGTACTTC. This translates into CASSTGNQETQYF.

CDR3 region: CASSPTATGTAYEQYF. CDR3 bases: TGTGCCAGCAGCCCGACTGCGACAGGGACCGCCTACGAGCAGTACTTC. The chain links TRBV7-2 to TRBJ2-7; TRBD1 matches 7 bases. The V gene end was trimmed by 5 bases and the J gene end by 2 bases; junction bases not matched to a gene: 12. Germline CDR1 and CDR2: SGHTA and FQGNSA. The CDR3 length is 16 residues.